This T cell receptor beta chain was captured by sequencing in a study of blood T cell repertoires in COVID-19. Study overall: Sample material is recorded as cDNA or gDNA derived from T cells, B-cell-depleted T cells, or PBMCs.

CDR1 and CDR2 from the germline V gene are LNHDA and SQIVND (reference sequence). CDR3 length: 13 amino acids. The V and J ends lost 6 bases and 4 bases respectively, with 11 bases between them. Enrolled during active infection, Seattle patients were then followed longitudinally. Generated by immunoSEQ multiplex PCR, the TCRdb table keeps only in-frame clones and is missing some. Among approximately 45,000 clones, 85% to 90% were seen once, and the ten largest hold approximately 3.8%. Sequencing used peripheral blood. This TCR was recovered from a man aged 35-49 years with COVID-19, enrolled during active disease. The V call is TRBV19, the J call TRBJ2-3; perhaps TRBD2 as D (6 bases). CDR3 DNA sequence: TGTGCCAGTAGCTGGAGGGGCGCAGATACGCAGTATTTT. This encodes CASSWRGADTQYF.